This TCR beta chain came from a study of blood T cells in healthy people across ages. The CDR3 runs 15 residues. Germline trimming cut 8 bases from V and 6 bases from J; bases unmatched to any gene: 10. Germline CDR1 is MDHEN and CDR2 is SYDVKM. Then a second PCR, running roughly 7 to 11 cycles, was carried out with a sample-barcoded 5' primer and a J-beta primer mix. TCRdb re-called the 5' RACE reads with MiXCR, one entry per CDR3 protein. This sample carries approximately 1,000,000 distinct CDR3 sequences, around two fifths of them seen once, and the ten largest clones take about 12%. Sequenced: blood. This clonotype originated in a man between 18 and 35 years old in good health. This chain joins TRBV28 and TRBJ2-1; 10 bases fit TRBD1. The CDR3 coding sequence is TGTGCCAGCTTATTCCGGGACAGGGGAGGCAATGAGCAGTTCTTC. Its translation: CASLFRDRGGNEQFF. Drawing the rest from reference TRBV28 and TRBJ2-1, the complete variable domain is DVKVTQSSRYLVKRTGEKVFLECVQDMDHENMFWYRQDPGLGLRLIYFSYDVKMKEKGDIPEGYSVSREKKERFSLILESASTNQTSMYLCASLFRDRGGNEQFFGPGTRLTVL.